Below, 25 T cell receptor beta chains from the same sample are listed, as sequenced in a study of T cell repertoires in cytomegalovirus infection. Via MiXCR, TCRdb re-called the reads, giving one row per CDR3 protein. The sample holds under 300,000 distinct CDR3 sequences, roughly 12% seen once. The sample taken for sequencing was PBMCs. These receptor sequences come from a human donor in good health (CMV status not recorded). Some clones in this sample may be carry-over from other donors' samples.

At least ten counts were recorded for this clonotype. The chain is built from TRBV10-3 and TRBJ1-2; 9 nucleotides line up with TRBD1. The ends lost 6 bases at V and 3 bases at J; junction bases unmatched: 8. In germline, CDR1 is ENHRY, CDR2 SYGVKD. The CDR3 consists of 15 residues. This CDR3 reads CAISEGTGQYYGYTF. The CDR3 bases are TGTGCCATCAGCGAGGGGACAGGGCAGTACTATGGCTACACCTTC.

This chain uses TRBV3-1 with TRBJ2-2; D gene unclear. The V end lost 4 bases, the J end lost 2 bases, and 11 bases lay between the germline ends. The length of the CDR3 is 15 residues. The germline gives CDR1 LGHDT, CDR2 YNNKEL (reference sequence). CDR3 loop: CASSPKNFNTGELFF. In nucleotides, the CDR3 is TGTGCCAGCAGCCCCAAGAACTTTAACACCGGGGAGCTGTTTTTT.

This clonotype has a count of ten or more. The V and J genes are TRBV28 and TRBJ2-7, with TRBD2 matching 11 bases. Germline V CDR1 and CDR2: MDHEN, SYDVKM. The CDR3 sequence is 16 residues long. The ends lost 4 bases at V and 0 bases at J; junction bases unmatched: 5. The CDR3 region is CASSSLTSGSSYEQYF. CDR3 coding DNA: TGTGCCAGCAGTTCCCTTACTAGCGGGAGCTCCTACGAGCAGTACTTC. The complete variable domain, with remaining parts taken from reference TRBV28 and TRBJ2-7, reads DVKVTQSSRYLVKRTGEKVFLECVQDMDHENMFWYRQDPGLGLRLIYFSYDVKMKEKGDIPEGYSVSREKKERFSLILESASTNQTSMYLCASSSLTSGSSYEQYFGPGTRLTVT.

This clonotype was detected ten times or more. The chain is built from TRBV7-2 and TRBJ1-5, with 8 bases matching TRBD1. The V and J ends lost 2 bases and 3 bases, in that order; junction bases with no gene match: 3. The CDR3 totals 15 residues. The germline V gene has CDR1 SGHTA and CDR2 FQGNSA. The CDR3: CASSLWGQVNQPQHF. The CDR3 DNA reads as TGTGCCAGCAGCTTATGGGGACAGGTCAATCAGCCCCAGCATTTT.

For this clonotype: The missing conserved phenylalanine or tryptophan at the end of this CDR3 makes a read error likely. The chain couples TRBV29-1 to TRBJ2-7; D is unclear. V lost 4 bases and J 3 bases, leaving 10 bases between the germline ends. CDR3 length: 12 amino acids. CDR1 is SQVTM and CDR2 is ANQGSEA in the germline V gene. CDR3 amino acids: CSVAPSNYEQYL. For the CDR3, the DNA is TGCAGCGTTGCCCCGTCGAACTACGAGCAGTACCTC.

Remarks on this clonotype: With a much larger clone just one base away, this may be a read error. The chain combines TRBV20-1 with TRBJ2-1; TRBD2 matches 13 bases. Germline-derived CDR1 and CDR2 are DFQATT and SNEGSKA (reference sequence). The CDR3 runs to 15 residues. The ends lost 5 bases at V and 10 bases at J; junction bases unmatched: 11. The CDR3 sequence: CSAGRTSGRALEQFF. DNA for the CDR3: TGCAGTGCTGGCCGAACTAGCGGGAGGGCCTTGGAGCAGTTCTTC.

This clonotype was picked up a small number of times. The gene calls are TRBV7-3 and TRBJ1-5; no reliable D call. V was shortened by 8 bases and J by 4 bases, with 12 bases between the two germline ends. Germline assignment: CDR1 SGHTA and CDR2 FQGTGA. This CDR3 region has 13 residues. The chain's CDR3 is CASARGLNQPQHF. CDR3 in DNA: TGTGCCAGCGCCCGCGGGTTAAATCAGCCCCAGCATTTT. The entire variable domain, with the rest obtained from reference TRBV7-3 and TRBJ1-5, is as follows: GAGVSQTPSNKVTEKGKYVELRCDPISGHTALYWYRQSLGQGPEFLIYFQGTGAADDSGLPNDRFFAVRPEGSVSTLKIQRTERGDSAVYLCASARGLNQPQHFGDGTRLSIL.

The chain carries TRBV11-3 and TRBJ1-1; no definite D call. Germline assignment: CDR1 SGHNT and CDR2 YENEEA. V shed 1 base and J shed 8 bases, with 8 bases lying between them. The CDR3 is made up of 12 amino acids. DNA of the CDR3: TGTGCCAGCAGCTTAGCCCGAAACGAAGCTTTCTTT. Protein sequence: CASSLARNEAFF.

This clonotype was seen at least ten times. The chain is built from TRBV6-2 or TRBV6-3 and TRBJ1-1; D gene unclear. CDR1 is MNHEY and CDR2 is SVGEGT in the germline V gene. The V end lost 0 bases, the J end lost 4 bases, and 12 bases lay between the germline ends. The CDR3 totals 15 residues. The CDR3, as DNA: TGTGCCAGCAGTTACTCTACGGGAGGGATCACTGAAGCTTTCTTT. Protein sequence: CASSYSTGGITEAFF.

This chain uses TRBV10-3 with TRBJ2-7, with 8 bases matching TRBD2. Germline CDR1 and CDR2: ENHRY and SYGVKD. With V trimmed by 8 bases and J by 9 bases, 15 bases remained unmatched. There are 14 residues in the CDR3. CDR3 DNA: TGTGCCATCGGGGGGGTAGCGGGATCTGGTGTGCAGTACTTC. It codes for CAIGGVAGSGVQYF.

The chain is built from TRBV12-5 and TRBJ1-5; D uncertain. Germline assignment: CDR1 LGHNT and CDR2 FRNRAP. The germline V and J ends were trimmed by 0 bases and 10 bases, with 13 bases remaining between them. CDR3 length: 14 amino acids. The CDR3: CASGLVVGGQPQHF. The CDR3 nucleotides are TGTGCTAGTGGTTTGGTAGTCGGCGGTCAACCCCAGCATTTT.

Ten or more counts support this clonotype. The V gene is TRBV7-2, the J gene TRBJ1-3; tentative D call: TRBD1 (5 bases). CDR1 is SGHTA, CDR2 FQGNSA, per germline. Trimming cost V 1 base and J 2 bases, with 9 bases left between them. The CDR3 totals 15 residues. For the CDR3, the DNA is TGTGCCAGCAGCTTAGTTGGGGGAACTGGAAACACCATATATTTT. It codes for CASSLVGGTGNTIYF.

V and J are TRBV2 and TRBJ1-5; possibly TRBD1 for D (5 bases). Germline lookup yields CDR1 SNHLY and CDR2 FYNNEI. The CDR3 runs to 15 residues. V was shortened by 0 bases and J by 6 bases, with 12 bases between the two germline ends. CDR3 sequence reads: CASSEALQGSQPQHF. As DNA, the CDR3 is TGTGCCAGCAGTGAAGCGCTTCAGGGCAGTCAGCCCCAGCATTTT.

In this sample, this clonotype turned up many times. V usage is TRBV19 and J usage is TRBJ1-5; 9 bases align to TRBD1. Germline lookup yields CDR1 LNHDA and CDR2 SQIVND (reference sequence). The CDR3 has 16 residues. With 5 bases clipped from V and 7 bases from J, the junction kept 12 bases outside the gene matches. The CDR3 spells CASSAPKGQGLQPQHF. CDR3 coding DNA: TGTGCCAGTAGTGCACCTAAGGGACAGGGTTTGCAGCCCCAGCATTTT.

This clonotype was counted ten times or more. The V and J genes are TRBV7-8 and TRBJ1-5, with D possibly being TRBD1 (5 bases). Per germline, CDR1 SGHVS and CDR2 FQNEAQ. The CDR3 is 16 residues long. V lost 5 bases and J 6 bases, leaving 20 bases between the germline ends. For the CDR3, the DNA is TGTGCCAGCAGCCTCATAGGGGCCATCGGCCTTCAGCCCCAGCATTTT. As protein: CASSLIGAIGLQPQHF.

This clonotype was counted at least ten times. The chain has TRBV28 and TRBJ2-7, with TRBD1 as a possible D gene (5 bases). With 6 bases removed from V and 2 bases from J, the gap between germline ends came to 8 bases. The germline V gene has CDR1 MDHEN and CDR2 SYDVKM. The CDR3 loop spans 12 amino acids. The CDR3 loop reads CASSLGAYEQYF. The CDR3 DNA sequence: TGTGCCAGCAGCTTAGGGGCCTACGAGCAGTACTTC.

The chain uses TRBV19 and TRBJ2-5; the match to TRBD1 covers 8 bases. This CDR3 is 15 amino acids long. Germline loops: CDR1 LNHDA, CDR2 SQIVND (reference sequence). V shed 3 bases and J 5 bases; nucleotides not matched to a gene: 8. CDR3 in amino acids: CASSIPHRGSETQYF. The CDR3 coding sequence is TGTGCCAGTAGTATCCCCCACAGGGGGTCTGAGACCCAGTACTTC.

This clonotype occurred many times. CDR3 coding DNA: TGTGCCAGCAGCTTAGGGAGGAGCACCGGGGAGCTGTTTTTT. Amino acid sequence: CASSLGRSTGELFF. The rearrangement uses TRBV7-2 and TRBJ2-2; a weak D match, TRBD2 (5 bases). V was shortened by 1 base and J by 4 bases, with 7 bases between the two germline ends. The CDR3 loop spans 14 amino acids. In germline, CDR1 is SGHTA, CDR2 FQGNSA.

This clonotype was found many times. The J gene is TRBJ1-2, the V gene TRBV14, with a weak D call TRBD1 (5 bases). Germline V gives CDR1 SGHDN, CDR2 FVKESK. The CDR3 has 15 residues. Deletions cut 1 base from V and 4 bases from J, with 13 bases between. CDR3 protein: CASSQGPGRFYGYTF. The CDR3 DNA reads TGTGCCAGCAGCCAAGGACCAGGGCGGTTCTATGGCTACACCTTC.

This clonotype was recorded at least ten times. The chain carries TRBV7-2 and TRBJ1-2; no clear D. The germline V gene has CDR1 SGHTA and CDR2 FQGNSA. The ends were cut back, 5 bases at V and 4 bases at J, with 14 bases in the middle. The CDR3 runs 14 residues. CDR3 sequence reads: CASSPSQVRYGYTF. The CDR3 region has the DNA TGTGCCAGCAGCCCCTCCCAGGTCCGCTATGGCTACACCTTC. Full variable domain (rest looked up from reference TRBV7-2 and TRBJ1-2): GAGVSQSPSNKVTEKGKDVELRCDPISGHTALYWYRQSLGQGLEFLIYFQGNSAPDKSGLPSDRFSAERTGGSVSTLTIQRTQQEDSAVYLCASSPSQVRYGYTFGSGTRLTVV.

This clonotype appeared many times. The rearrangement uses TRBV11-2 and TRBJ2-5; D ambiguous. Germline assignment: CDR1 SGHAT and CDR2 FQNNGV. This CDR3 contains 13 residues. V lost 1 base and J 2 bases, leaving 5 bases between the germline ends. CDR3 sequence reads: CASSLGGQETQYF. As DNA, the CDR3 is TGTGCCAGCAGCTTAGGGGGACAAGAGACCCAGTACTTC.

The chain joins TRBV28 to TRBJ2-6; the match to TRBD2 covers 10 bases. Per germline, CDR1 MDHEN and CDR2 SYDVKM. The trim removed 5 bases at V and 3 bases at J, leaving 4 bases unmatched. The CDR3 length is 16 residues. CDR3 DNA: TGTGCCAGCAGTATAATAGCGGGAGGTGGGGCCAACGTCCTGACTTTC. Encoded protein: CASSIIAGGGANVLTF.

This clonotype was picked up a small number of times. The V call is TRBV14, the J call TRBJ1-6; D remains unclear. The CDR3 covers 14 residues. CDR1 and CDR2 from the germline V gene are SGHDN and FVKESK. Trimming stripped 3 bases from V and 4 bases from J, with 7 bases between. The CDR3 region is CASSQGRYNSPLHF. The CDR3 DNA reads TGTGCCAGCAGCCAGGGTCGATATAATTCACCCCTCCACTTT.

The sample holds a few counts of this clonotype. This chain joins TRBV14 and TRBJ1-3; D is undetermined. V was clipped by 5 bases and J by 5 bases, with 7 bases between them. The CDR3 has 12 residues. In germline, CDR1 is SGHDN, CDR2 FVKESK. DNA of the CDR3: TGTGCCAGCAGCGCTCAGAGAAACACCATATATTTT. It encodes CASSAQRNTIYF.

This clonotype showed up many times. The chain couples TRBV7-2 to TRBJ2-7; tentative D call: TRBD1 (5 bases). The CDR3 runs 15 residues. The V gene's germline CDR1 is SGHTA and CDR2 FQGNSA. V lost 1 base and J 4 bases, leaving 14 bases between the germline ends. CDR3 loop: CASSLEGALNYEQYF. The CDR3 bases are TGTGCCAGCAGCTTAGAAGGGGCACTTAATTACGAGCAGTACTTC.